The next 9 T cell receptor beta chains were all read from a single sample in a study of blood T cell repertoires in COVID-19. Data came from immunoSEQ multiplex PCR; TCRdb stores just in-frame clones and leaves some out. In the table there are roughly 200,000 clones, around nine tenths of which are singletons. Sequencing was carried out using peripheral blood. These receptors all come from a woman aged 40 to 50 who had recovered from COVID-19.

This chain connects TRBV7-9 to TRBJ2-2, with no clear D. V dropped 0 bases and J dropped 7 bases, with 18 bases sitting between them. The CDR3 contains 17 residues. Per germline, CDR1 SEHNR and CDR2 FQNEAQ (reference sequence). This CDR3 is CASSLAYPQSPGGELFF. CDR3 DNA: TGTGCCAGCAGCTTAGCGTATCCCCAATCGCCCGGCGGGGAGCTGTTTTTT.

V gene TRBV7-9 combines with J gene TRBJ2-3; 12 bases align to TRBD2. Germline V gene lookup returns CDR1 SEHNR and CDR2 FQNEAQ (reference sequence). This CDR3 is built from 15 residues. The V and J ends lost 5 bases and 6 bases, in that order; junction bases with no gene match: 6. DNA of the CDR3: TGTGCCAGCAGCGCGACTAGCGGGAGTGGTGATACGCAGTATTTT. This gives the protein CASSATSGSGDTQYF.

CDR3 sequence reads: CASSIGSGRFTDEQYF. The CDR3 DNA sequence: TGTGCCAGTAGTATTGGTAGCGGGAGGTTTACCGACGAGCAGTACTTC. The V gene is TRBV19, the J gene TRBJ2-7; 10 nucleotides agree with TRBD2. The germline gives CDR1 LNHDA, CDR2 SQIVND (reference sequence). The trim removed 3 bases at V and 5 bases at J, leaving 10 bases unmatched. This CDR3 is 16 amino acids long.

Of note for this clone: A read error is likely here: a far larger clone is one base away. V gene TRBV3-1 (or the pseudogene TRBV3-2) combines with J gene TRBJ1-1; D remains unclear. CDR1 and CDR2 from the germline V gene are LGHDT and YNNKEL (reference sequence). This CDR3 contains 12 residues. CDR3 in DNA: TGTGCCAGCAACCAAGAGGGCGCACAAGCTTTCTTT. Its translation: CASNQEGAQAFF.

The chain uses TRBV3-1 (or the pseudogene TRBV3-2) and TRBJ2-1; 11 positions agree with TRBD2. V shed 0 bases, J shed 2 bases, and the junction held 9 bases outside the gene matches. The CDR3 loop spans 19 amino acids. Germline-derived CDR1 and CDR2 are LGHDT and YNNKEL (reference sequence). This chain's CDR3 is CASSQDSGSGRGAYNEQFF. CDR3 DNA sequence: TGTGCCAGCAGCCAAGATAGTGGTAGCGGGAGGGGGGCCTACAATGAGCAGTTCTTC.

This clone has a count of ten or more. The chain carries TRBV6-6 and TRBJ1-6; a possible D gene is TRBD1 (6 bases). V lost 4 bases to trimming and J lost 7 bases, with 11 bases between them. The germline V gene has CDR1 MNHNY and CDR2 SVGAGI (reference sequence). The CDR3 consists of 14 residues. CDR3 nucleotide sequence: TGTGCCAGCAGTTGGTCAGGGGTGAATTCACCCCTCCACTTT. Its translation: CASSWSGVNSPLHF.

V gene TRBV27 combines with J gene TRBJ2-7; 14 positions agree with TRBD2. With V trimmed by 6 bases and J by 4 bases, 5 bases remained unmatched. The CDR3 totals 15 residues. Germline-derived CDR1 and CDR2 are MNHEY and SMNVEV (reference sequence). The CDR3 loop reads CASSQGTSGRYEQYF. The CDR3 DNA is TGTGCCAGCAGCCAAGGGACTAGCGGGAGATACGAGCAGTACTTC.

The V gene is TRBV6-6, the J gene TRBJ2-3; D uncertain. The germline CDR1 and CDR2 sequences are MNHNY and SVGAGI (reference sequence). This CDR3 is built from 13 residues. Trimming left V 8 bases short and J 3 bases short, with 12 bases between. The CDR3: CASGQQRTDTQYF. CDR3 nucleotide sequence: TGTGCCAGCGGTCAACAGAGAACAGATACGCAGTATTTT.

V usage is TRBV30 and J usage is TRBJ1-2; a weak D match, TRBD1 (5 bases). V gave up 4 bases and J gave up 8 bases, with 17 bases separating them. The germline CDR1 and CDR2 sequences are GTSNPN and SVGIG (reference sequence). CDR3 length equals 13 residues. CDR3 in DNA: TGTGCCTGGACTTCCGGGGGAATTACGGGCTACACCTTC. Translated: CAWTSGGITGYTF.